These T cell receptor beta chains were read from a single sample in a study of T cell responses to AZD1222 COVID-19 vaccine. Using immunoSEQ multiplex PCR, the repertoire was profiled, and TCRdb retains in-frame clones only, with some absent. The sample consists of 90,000 to 150,000 clones, roughly 84% of them appearing once. Sequences were derived from peripheral blood, sampled on day 0 of AZD1222 vaccination. These receptors came from an adult in good health. CDR3s include the opening cysteine and the closing phenylalanine or tryptophan. The D gene is left open where the match is weak. Rows may omit the clone size; those that give it use once, few, many or a size class.

NA TRBJ2-3 TRBD2 TRBV7-8 19 TGTGCCAGCAGCTTAGATCGCGCTCTAATAGAGCGGGGCGCATATACGCAGTATTTT CASSLDRALIERGAYTQYF
NA TRBJ2-7 TRBD2 TRBV28 15 TGTGCCAGCAGTTCGGCACTAGCGGGAGGTTACGAGCAGTACTTC CASSSALAGGYEQYF
NA TRBJ1-2 NA TRBV4-1 14 TGCGCCAGCAGCCAACCGGGACACTCTGATGGCTACACCTTC CASSQPGHSDGYTF
once TRBJ2-3 TRBD2 TRBV7-9 15 TGTGCCAGCACCTCCCTGAGGACTAGGCTTGATGCGCAGTATTTT CASTSLRTRLDAQYF
once TRBJ2-5 NA TRBV11-2 15 TGTGCCAGCAGCTTAGATGGGCAGCTCCAAGAGACCCAGTACTTC CASSLDGQLQETQYF
NA TRBJ1-6 TRBD1 TRBV5-1 19 TGCGCCAGCAGCCAGCTCCCCCTTCGGACAGGGTGGGTTAATTCACCCCTCCACTTT CASSQLPLRTGWVNSPLHF
NA TRBJ1-6 NA TRBV2 15 TGTGCCAGCAAGGGAGGAGAAGAGGGTAATTCACCCCTCCACTTT CASKGGEEGNSPLHF
NA TRBJ2-3 TRBD2 TRBV2 15 TGTGCCAGCAGTGGAGCGGGGGGGCCTGGAGATACGCAGTATTTT CASSGAGGPGDTQYF
NA TRBJ2-7 NA TRBV4-1 15 TGCGCCAGCAGCCAAGAGAAGCGGACAGTCTACGAGCAGTACTTC CASSQEKRTVYEQYF
NA TRBJ1-2 NA TRBV29-1 11 TGCAGCGTTATTGGCCGCAATGGCTACACCTTC CSVIGRNGYTF
NA TRBJ1-2 NA TRBV15 16 TGTGCCACCAGCAGAGATATCGGACAGATGCTTCAAGGCTACACCTTC CATSRDIGQMLQGYTF
NA TRBJ2-7 TRBD1 TRBV16 16 TGTGCCAGCAGCCACACCCCGGGACAGGGGAATTACGAGCAGTACTTC CASSHTPGQGNYEQYF
NA TRBJ2-5 TRBD2 TRBV18 14 TGTGCCAGCTCAGACATAGCGGGACGGGAGACCCAGTACTTC CASSDIAGRETQYF
NA TRBJ1-2 TRBD1 TRBV29-1 13 TGCAGCGTTTCGACAGGGAATGGATATGGCTACACCTTC CSVSTGNGYGYTF
NA TRBJ2-2 NA TRBV7-2 14 TGTGCCAGCCGAAATATAGGAGCGGTCGGGGAGCTGTTTTTT CASRNIGAVGELFF
NA TRBJ2-1 NA TRBV19 14 TGTGCCAGTTGTGACAGTTCCTCCTACAATGAGCAGTTCTTC CASCDSSSYNEQFF
NA TRBJ2-5 NA TRBV29-1 10 TGCAGCGGGGGGGTAGAGACCCAGTACTTC CSGGVETQYF
NA TRBJ2-7 NA TRBV6-1 16 TGTGCCAGCAGTGAAGCGCCGGTTATTGGCTCCTACGAGCAGTACTTC CASSEAPVIGSYEQYF
NA TRBJ1-2 NA TRBV7-3 13 TGTGCCAGCAGCTTAGAACAGGACTCTGGCTACACCTTC CASSLEQDSGYTF
NA TRBJ2-7 NA TRBV28 14 TGTGCCAGCAGCACCTCTAAGGGCTCCTACGAGCAGTACTTC CASSTSKGSYEQYF
once TRBJ2-5 NA TRBV11-3 13 TGTGCCAGCAGCCACCAGAACCCCCCGACCCAGTACTTC CASSHQNPPTQYF
NA TRBJ1-3 NA TRBV19 17 TGTGCCAGTAGTATAGTTCGGAGCCGAGACTCTGGAAACACCATATATTTT CASSIVRSRDSGNTIYF
NA TRBJ2-7 NA TRBV3-1/TRBV3-2 12 TGTGCCAGCAGCTACGGTAGGATGCAGCAGTACTTC CASSYGRMQQYF
once TRBJ2-3 NA TRBV7-3 14 TGTGCCAGCAGCTTAACGGCTACCGCGGGTTCGTGGTATTTT CASSLTATAGSWYF
NA TRBJ2-7 NA TRBV29-1 13 TGCAGCGTTGAATACTCGGGGACCTACGAGCAGTACTTC CSVEYSGTYEQYF
once TRBJ1-3 NA TRBV14 14 TGTGCCAGCGAGGACTCCAGCTCTGGAAACACCATATATTTT CASEDSSSGNTIYF
NA TRBJ2-5 NA TRBV9 17 TGTGCCAGCAGCGTAGCTACGAGGGGGTCCCGGGGGGAGACCCAGTACTTC CASSVATRGSRGETQYF
NA TRBJ1-1 NA TRBV7-2 16 TGTGCCAGCAGCTTATGGTCTGCGGGTATGAACACTGAAGCTTTCTTT CASSLWSAGMNTEAFF
NA TRBJ1-1 TRBD1 TRBV11-2 18 TGTGCCAGCAGCTTAAGGCCGACTGCCGGGACAGGGAACACTGAAGCTTTCTTT CASSLRPTAGTGNTEAFF
NA TRBJ2-7 NA TRBV14 13 TGTGCCAGCAGCCCTCTGGAAGGCGGCGAGCAGTACTTC CASSPLEGGEQYF
NA TRBJ1-1 TRBD1 TRBV6-2/TRBV6-3 13 TGTGCCAGCAGTAGACAGGGCCTTACTGAAGCTTTCTTT CASSRQGLTEAFF
NA TRBJ2-1 TRBD2 TRBV25-1 16 TGTGCCAGCAGTGATCCTGGGCGGGGGGGCCACAATGAGCAGTTCTTC CASSDPGRGGHNEQFF
NA TRBJ2-7 NA TRBV11-2 10 TGTGCCAGCAGCTCCTACGAGCAGTACTTC CASSSYEQYF
NA TRBJ2-1 NA TRBV20-1 11 TGCAGTGCTAGAGCTGGGGATGAGCAGTTCTTC CSARAGDEQFF
NA TRBJ2-7 NA TRBV27 15 TGTGCCAGCAGTTTATCCCAAGTCGCGAACTACGAGCAGTACTTC CASSLSQVANYEQYF
NA TRBJ1-6 TRBD1 TRBV6-1 14 TGTGCCAGCAGTGACAGGGGGCGGGATTCACCCCTCCACTTT CASSDRGRDSPLHF
once TRBJ1-5 NA TRBV18 14 TGTGCCAGCTCACCACCGACCGTGGATCAGCCCCAGCATTTT CASSPPTVDQPQHF
NA TRBJ1-2 NA TRBV2 13 TGTGCCAGCAGTGAACCCGAATCGCATGGCTACACCTTC CASSEPESHGYTF
once TRBJ2-5 TRBD2 TRBV7-9 15 TGTGCCAGCAGCCGAGGGACTAGCGGACAAGAGACCCAGTACTTC CASSRGTSGQETQYF
NA TRBJ1-5 TRBD1 TRBV6-5 14 TGTGCCAGTTGCCGGGACAGAGTGAATCAGCCCCAGCATTTT CASCRDRVNQPQHF
once TRBJ2-5 TRBD2 TRBV11-2 15 TGTGCCAGCAGCTTAGTGGGGACTAGCGCAGAGACCCAGTACTTC CASSLVGTSAETQYF
NA TRBJ1-2 NA TRBV5-5 14 TGTGCCAGCAGCTTCCCCCTTGGGTCGGATGGCTACACCTTC CASSFPLGSDGYTF
NA TRBJ1-1 TRBD1 TRBV4-1 15 TGCGCCAGCAGCCTAACAGGGGATCTGAACACTGAAGCTTTCTTT CASSLTGDLNTEAFF
NA TRBJ2-2 NA TRBV11-2 16 TGTGCCAGCAGCCCCCCGCCCGGGTCGGCCACCGGGGAGCTGTTTTTT CASSPPPGSATGELFF
NA TRBJ2-1 NA TRBV5-5 16 TGTGCCAGCAGCGGGGAGGGACAGCTAGTAACAAATGAGCAGTTCTTC CASSGEGQLVTNEQFF
NA TRBJ1-1 NA TRBV5-4 15 TGTGCCAGCAGCCCACTACAGGAGATGAACACTGAAGCTTTCTTT CASSPLQEMNTEAFF
NA TRBJ1-2 NA TRBV7-8 16 TGTGCCAGCAGCTTAGAAGGCGCAGGGTGGGACTATGGCTACACCTTC CASSLEGAGWDYGYTF
once TRBJ2-5 NA TRBV5-1 13 TGCGCCAGCAGCTTGGAAACAAGAGAGACCCAGTACTTC CASSLETRETQYF
NA TRBJ2-2 NA TRBV6-1 14 TGTGCCAGCAGTGAGGGATTGATTACCGGGGAGCTGTTTTTT CASSEGLITGELFF
NA TRBJ2-7 NA TRBV19 16 TGTGCCAGTAGCGACCCTTTCAGGGTTGGACCCTACGAGCAGTACTTC CASSDPFRVGPYEQYF